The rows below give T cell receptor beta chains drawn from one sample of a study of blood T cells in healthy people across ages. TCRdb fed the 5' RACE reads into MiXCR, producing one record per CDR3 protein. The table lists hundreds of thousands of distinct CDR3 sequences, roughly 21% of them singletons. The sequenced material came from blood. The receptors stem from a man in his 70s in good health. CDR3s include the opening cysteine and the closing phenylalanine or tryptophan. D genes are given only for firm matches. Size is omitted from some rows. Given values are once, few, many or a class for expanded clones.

CDR3nt: TGTGCCAGCAGCCAGCAGGGGTTTTCGAACACCGGGGAGCTGTTTTTT
CDR3aa: CASSQQGFSNTGELFF
len: 16
j_gene: TRBJ2-2
v_gene: TRBV3-1
d_gene: NA
abundance: few

CDR3nt: TGTGCCAGCAGCTTAGAGACTAGCGGGACCCAGTACTTC
CDR3aa: CASSLETSGTQYF
len: 13
j_gene: TRBJ2-5
v_gene: TRBV7-6
d_gene: TRBD2
abundance: few

CDR3nt: TGTGCCAGCAGTTTAACGGGGGGTGTAGCGGGAGGGCCTAGGAGCACAGATACGCAGTATTTT
CDR3aa: CASSLTGGVAGGPRSTDTQYF
len: 21
j_gene: TRBJ2-3
v_gene: TRBV28
d_gene: TRBD2
abundance: NA

CDR3nt: TGCAGTACGACAGGGATTTTCAATGAGCAGTTCTTC
CDR3aa: CSTTGIFNEQFF
len: 12
j_gene: TRBJ2-1
v_gene: TRBV20-1
d_gene: TRBD1
abundance: NA

CDR3nt: TGTGCCAGCATTGACAGGTTAAACATTCAGTACTTC
CDR3aa: CASIDRLNIQYF
len: 12
j_gene: TRBJ2-4
v_gene: TRBV27
d_gene: NA
abundance: NA

CDR3nt: TGCAGCATAAACAGGGGGAACGGCCACGAGCAGTACTTC
CDR3aa: CSINRGNGHEQYF
len: 13
j_gene: TRBJ2-7
v_gene: TRBV29-1
d_gene: TRBD1
abundance: few

CDR3nt: TGCAGTGCTAGAGATCCGGTTGGGGGCACAGATACGCAGTATTTT
CDR3aa: CSARDPVGGTDTQYF
len: 15
j_gene: TRBJ2-3
v_gene: TRBV20-1
d_gene: NA
abundance: few

CDR3nt: TGCGCCAGCAGCCAAAATCTTCAGTATGGCTACACCTTC
CDR3aa: CASSQNLQYGYTF
len: 13
j_gene: TRBJ1-2
v_gene: TRBV4-1
d_gene: NA
abundance: few

CDR3nt: TGCGCCAGCAGCTTGGCCTGGCAGCCATACAATGAGCAGTTCTTC
CDR3aa: CASSLAWQPYNEQFF
len: 15
j_gene: TRBJ2-1
v_gene: TRBV5-1
d_gene: NA
abundance: NA

CDR3nt: TGTGCCAGCAGTCGGGACAGGGGTTCAAAACGCAATGAGCAGTTCTTC
CDR3aa: CASSRDRGSKRNEQFF
len: 16
j_gene: TRBJ2-1
v_gene: TRBV27
d_gene: TRBD1
abundance: NA

CDR3nt: TGTGCCAGCAGCTTAGGCCTGGCAGATCTCAACTATGGCTACACCTTC
CDR3aa: CASSLGLADLNYGYTF
len: 16
j_gene: TRBJ1-2
v_gene: TRBV7-2
d_gene: NA
abundance: NA

CDR3nt: TGTGCCGGAGACAGGGGCACCGGGGAGCTGTTTTTT
CDR3aa: CAGDRGTGELFF
len: 12
j_gene: TRBJ2-2
v_gene: TRBV6-5
d_gene: TRBD1
abundance: NA

CDR3nt: TGCAGCGCAATCAGGGCCGGGGAGCTGTTTTTT
CDR3aa: CSAIRAGELFF
len: 11
j_gene: TRBJ2-2
v_gene: TRBV29-1
d_gene: NA
abundance: NA

CDR3nt: TGTGCCAGCAGCGTAGAGGCCGGGGATACGCAGTATTTT
CDR3aa: CASSVEAGDTQYF
len: 13
j_gene: TRBJ2-3
v_gene: TRBV9
d_gene: NA
abundance: NA

CDR3nt: TGTGCCAGCAGCCAAGATTTGGGAGCGGACACAGATACGCAGTATTTT
CDR3aa: CASSQDLGADTDTQYF
len: 16
j_gene: TRBJ2-3
v_gene: TRBV4-2
d_gene: NA
abundance: many

CDR3nt: TGTGCCAGCTCACCCGACATCCGGGACACTGAAGCTTTCTTT
CDR3aa: CASSPDIRDTEAFF
len: 14
j_gene: TRBJ1-1
v_gene: TRBV18
d_gene: NA
abundance: few

CDR3nt: TGTGCCAGCAGCTTATCCGCGGGGTGGCGGACCCAGTACTTC
CDR3aa: CASSLSAGWRTQYF
len: 14
j_gene: TRBJ2-5
v_gene: TRBV7-8
d_gene: NA
abundance: NA